This T cell receptor (beta chain) was captured by sequencing in a study of regulatory T cells in long-lasting Graves disease. Construction of the TCR beta libraries employed iRepertoire HTBI primers in conjunction with Arm-PCR of CDR3 regions. TCRdb recomputed calls from the multiplex PCR reads with MiXCR, one row per CDR3 protein. The sample has approximately 400,000 distinct CDR3 sequences; 12% are singletons. Regarding time point: newly diagnosed GD, antithyroid drugs for less than 3 months. RNA isolated from PBMCs was used to make the TCR library. CDR3 length: 14 amino acids. Germline values: CDR1 PRHDT, CDR2 FYEKMQ (reference sequence). The same sample was also studied in work on T cells in Graves' hyperthyroidism and ophthalmopathy.

Sequencing used peripheral blood mononuclear cells (PBMCs), obtained at new diagnosis, from a patient treated with antithyroid drugs. The TCR comes from a woman between 18 and 29 years old with Graves disease. The chain uses TRBV13 and TRBJ2-3, with D uncertain. TRBJ2-1 explains the end of the DNA better; the J call may be wrong. The DNA for the CDR3 is TGTGCCAGCAGCTCCACCCAGGCTGAAGGTGAGCAGTTCTTC. It yields the protein CASSSTQAEGEQFF.